Listed below are T cell receptor beta chains from one sample, sequenced in a study of radiotherapy plus CTLA-4 blockade in lung cancer. Repertoires were generated with immunoSEQ multiplex PCR, while TCRdb's copy carries only in-frame clones and drops some. The sample shows about 88,000 clones, approximately 75% of them seen only once. The sample was peripheral blood, taken from a patient treated with radiotherapy plus ipilimumab. These receptors came from a human donor with non-small cell lung cancer that progressed on radiotherapy plus ipilimumab. CDR3s include the opening cysteine and the closing phenylalanine or tryptophan. The listing skips clone size in some rows; elsewhere it reads once, few, many or a size class.

clone size	CDR3 length	V gene	J gene	CDR3 protein
.	11	TRBV6-1	TRBJ1-6	CASSPPGALHF
.	14	TRBV5-1	TRBJ2-3	CASRSAGARDTQYF
.	15	TRBV5-4	TRBJ2-5	CASSPYGISGETQYF
.	12	TRBV6-5	TRBJ1-2	CASSYGATGYTF
.	12	TRBV11-2	TRBJ1-4	CASSLGREKLFF
.	14	TRBV5-1	TRBJ2-4	CASTMGVAKNIQYF
few	15	TRBV6-6	TRBJ2-7	CASSYSVGGGYEQYF
.	16	TRBV6-5	TRBJ2-2	CASSYASQENTGELFF
once	15	TRBV7-3	TRBJ2-1	CASSRNSGSNNEQFF
.	11	TRBV7-2	TRBJ2-1	CASSPKNEQFF
.	16	TRBV10-3	TRBJ2-1	CAISGRTSGSYNEQFF
.	13	TRBV7-9	TRBJ2-2	CASSLVAGGELFF
.	14	TRBV5-1	TRBJ2-1	CASSGRQDPHEQFF
.	13	TRBV6-1	TRBJ1-4	CASSVGTAEKLFF
.	14	TRBV4-1	TRBJ2-5	CASSQSGVQGAQYF
few	13	TRBV4-3	TRBJ1-1	CASSPSGTGEAFF
.	15	TRBV7-8	TRBJ2-5	CASSLLSGSQETQYF
once	15	TRBV7-9	TRBJ2-1	CASSPGQGFYNEQFF
.	11	TRBV20-1	TRBJ2-7	CSASQGNEQYF
.	14	TRBV9	TRBJ2-7	CASSVEGASYEQYF
.	14	TRBV6-1	TRBJ2-5	CASSGLAGGETQYF
.	13	TRBV6-1	.	CASRGQGLYEQYF
.	13	TRBV2	TRBJ2-7	CASKWTVADEQYF
.	13	TRBV18	TRBJ2-7	CASSQTPSYEQYF
.	14	TRBV19	TRBJ1-2	CASRAGSLGYGYTF
.	15	TRBV4-3	TRBJ2-7	CASSLRYSGAYEQYF
.	13	TRBV5-1	TRBJ2-5	CARKSDSQETQYF
.	16	TRBV28	TRBJ2-5	CASSFIVAGGQETQYF
.	12	TRBV13	TRBJ1-1	CASSLGRTEAFF
.	15	TRBV7-6	TRBJ2-2	CASSLSHGDTGELFF
.	16	TRBV4-3	TRBJ1-4	CASSQDPPQGGEKLFF
few	14	TRBV4-3	TRBJ1-1	CASSPVWGDTEAFF
.	15	TRBV9	TRBJ1-1	CASSKTGTGVSEAFF
.	13	TRBV6-5	TRBJ1-4	CASGRGNNEKLFF
few	13	TRBV6-5	TRBJ2-3	CATSATFTDTQYF
.	12	TRBV5-1	TRBJ2-7	CASSFTGAEQYF
.	15	TRBV11-2	TRBJ2-7	CASKGLAGSFYEQYF
.	14	TRBV5-1	TRBJ2-7	CATAREGAYHEQYF
.	15	TRBV5-1	TRBJ2-2	CASSPSRENTGELFF
.	14	TRBV5-1	TRBJ2-5	CASSPGGPRETQYF
.	15	TRBV10-3	TRBJ1-1	CAISETDRGGTEAFF
.	13	TRBV2	TRBJ2-1	CASSTSSYNEQFF
.	15	TRBV7-9	TRBJ1-1	CASSLSDRMNTEAFF
.	15	TRBV15	TRBJ2-1	CATSGEAGDYNEQFF
.	15	TRBV5-8	TRBJ2-7	CASSLVGSLLYEQYF
few	15	TRBV27	TRBJ2-1	CASSLTVGPLAEQFF
.	14	TRBV29-1	TRBJ1-1	CSAAEPTSAGEAFF
.	16	TRBV5-4	TRBJ2-2	CASSAPGGVGTGELFF
few	15	TRBV19	TRBJ2-7	CASSWTSETTYEQYF
.	18	TRBV7-8	TRBJ2-6	CASSLELAGRSGANVLTF
.	15	TRBV11-2	TRBJ2-7	CASSLVPSPAYEQYF
.	14	TRBV28	TRBJ1-1	CASSLSDRGAEAFF
few	15	TRBV7-8	TRBJ2-7	CASSLWGARVYEQYF
few	14	TRBV6-5	TRBJ2-2	CASSPGPNTGELFF